These 7 T cell receptor beta chains share one sample of origin, sequenced in a study of molecular identifiers for immune sequencing clone quantification. In TCRdb, the PCR reads were re-called with MiXCR into one record per CDR3 protein. The sample lists just over 40,000 distinct CDR3 sequences; around 20% were seen once. Sequencing input: naive CD8+ T cells from blood, with Jurkat cell RNA spiked in. Subset meaning: FACS-sorted CD8+CD4-CCR7+CD45RA+ naive T cells. The source of these receptors is a human donor in good health. Some libraries in this study had Jurkat cell RNA spiked in.

Only a few counts were recorded for this clonotype. The chain links TRBV21-1 to TRBJ2-3. TRBV21-1 is a recognized pseudogene. CDR3 size: 11 residues. This CDR3 is CASSKSSTQYF. The CDR3, as DNA: TGTGCCAGCAGCAAATCCTCTACGCAGTATTTT.

This clonotype was picked up a small number of times. The junction shows a germline mismatch at one end, possibly a read error. The genes are TRBV10-3 and TRBJ2-5; either TRBD1 or TRBD2 may supply D (5 bases each). There are 13 residues in the CDR3. Looked up from germline, CDR1 is ENHRY and CDR2 is SYGVKD. CDR3 DNA sequence: TGTGCCATCAGCGAGGGGTACCATGAGACCCAGTACTTC. Its protein product is CAISEGYHETQYF.

As for this clonotype: A read error is possible here, since a much larger clone lies one base away. The chain carries TRBV28 and TRBJ2-7; either TRBD1 or TRBD2 may fit D (5 bases each). This CDR3 is built from 15 residues. Germline values: CDR1 MDHEN, CDR2 SYDVKM. The CDR3 DNA is TGTGCCAACAGTTTAGGGTGGGACCGAACCTACGAGCAGTACTTC. Translation: CANSLGWDRTYEQYF. Filled out from reference TRBV28 and TRBJ2-7, the complete variable domain reads DVKVTQSSRYLVKRTGEKVFLECVQDMDHENMFWYRQDPGLGLRLIYFSYDVKMKEKGDIPEGYSVSREKKERFSLILESASTNQTSMYLCANSLGWDRTYEQYFGPGTRLTVT.

The chain has TRBV28 and TRBJ2-7, with D possibly being TRBD2 (5 bases). The CDR3 contains 15 residues. V lost 2 bases and J 0 bases, leaving 11 bases between the germline ends. The V gene's germline CDR1 is MDHEN and CDR2 SYDVKM. This CDR3 is CASSLEGRYSYEQYF. DNA of the CDR3: TGTGCCAGCAGTTTAGAGGGAAGGTACTCCTACGAGCAGTACTTC.

Points on this clonotype: This likely comes from a read error, as the CDR3 has no conserved phenylalanine or tryptophan at its end. This rearrangement joins TRBV4-3 to TRBJ2-1, with TRBD2 identical over 8 bases. The CDR3 is made up of 16 amino acids. J gave up 9 bases and V 0 bases, and 10 bases lay outside the gene matches. Germline V gene data show CDR1 as LGHNA and CDR2 as YSLEER. In DNA form, the CDR3 reads TGCGCCAGCAGCCAAGAAACTAGCGGAACGGCTAGTGAGCAGTTCCTC. It yields the protein CASSQETSGTASEQFL.

The table lists this clonotype with many counts. The chain uses TRBV4-3 and TRBJ2-2; 7 nucleotides match TRBD2. V was clipped by 0 bases and J by 6 bases; unmatched bases: 4. In germline, CDR1 is LGHNA, CDR2 YSLEER. This CDR3 is built from 15 residues. The CDR3 DNA reads TGCGCCAGCAGCCAAGATTGGACTAGTCCCGGGGAGCTGTTTTTT. Translating it yields CASSQDWTSPGELFF.

This clonotype was counted ten times or more. The CDR3 protein is CASSFSGYEQYF. CDR3 nucleotides: TGTGCCAGCAGTTTCTCTGGCTACGAGCAGTACTTC. The genes are TRBV28 and TRBJ2-7; D remains ambiguous. Per germline, CDR1 MDHEN and CDR2 SYDVKM. V lost 3 bases and J 3 bases, leaving 6 bases between the germline ends. This CDR3 has 12 residues.